What follows describes a single T cell receptor beta chain. Its cognate antigen is unknown. The germline V gene encodes CDR1 SGHNT and CDR2 YYREEE (reference sequence). The CDR3 totals 15 residues. The quantity of total RNA per TCR library was about 3,300 ng. UMIs containing a 6-nucleotide sample barcode were added via template switching. The authors ran two nested PCRs of approximately 16 and 10 cycles on TCRalpha and TCRbeta cDNA. TCRdb re-called the 5' RACE reads and shows each CDR3 protein once, DNA omitted. In total, the table holds approximately 120,000 distinct CDR3 sequences. The sample comes from a study of monozygotic twins with inflammatory bowel disease. Findings of the study overall: Compared with healthy twins, IBD patients shared fewer clonotypes with others, especially with disease activity.

This clonotype originated in a human donor with ulcerative colitis or Crohn's disease, or a healthy co-twin of an affected twin (not recorded which). Sequences were obtained from blood. The rearrangement uses TRBV5-4 and TRBJ2-1; absent DNA, TCRdb's TRBD2 call cannot be checked. The CDR3 loop is CASSPSGRTYNEQFF. Drawing the rest from reference TRBV5-4 and TRBJ2-1, the complete variable domain is ETGVTQSPTHLIKTRGQQVTLRCSSQSGHNTVSWYQQALGQGPQFIFQYYREEENGRGNFPPRFSGLQFPNYSSELNVNALELDDSALYLCASSPSGRTYNEQFFGPGTRLTVL.